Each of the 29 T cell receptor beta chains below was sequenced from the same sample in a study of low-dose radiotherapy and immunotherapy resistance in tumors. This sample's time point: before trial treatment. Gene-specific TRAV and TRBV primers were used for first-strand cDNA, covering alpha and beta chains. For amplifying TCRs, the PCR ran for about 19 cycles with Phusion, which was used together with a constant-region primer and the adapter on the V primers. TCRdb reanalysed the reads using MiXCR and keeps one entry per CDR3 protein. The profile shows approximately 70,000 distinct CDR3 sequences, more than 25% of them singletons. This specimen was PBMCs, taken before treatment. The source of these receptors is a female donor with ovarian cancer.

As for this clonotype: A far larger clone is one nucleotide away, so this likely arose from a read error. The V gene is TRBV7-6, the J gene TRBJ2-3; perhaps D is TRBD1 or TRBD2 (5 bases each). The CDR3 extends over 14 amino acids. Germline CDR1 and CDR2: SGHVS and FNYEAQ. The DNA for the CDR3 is TGTGTCAGCTCCGGGTCGGGGCGCACAGATACGCAGTATTTT. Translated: CVSSGSGRTDTQYF.

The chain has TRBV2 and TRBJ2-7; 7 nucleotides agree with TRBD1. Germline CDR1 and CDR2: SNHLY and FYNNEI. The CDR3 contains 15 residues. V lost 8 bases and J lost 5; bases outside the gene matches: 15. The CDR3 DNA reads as TGTGCCAGCCCGCTCCCGGGACAGAAGGTAAACGAGCAGTACTTC. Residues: CASPLPGQKVNEQYF.

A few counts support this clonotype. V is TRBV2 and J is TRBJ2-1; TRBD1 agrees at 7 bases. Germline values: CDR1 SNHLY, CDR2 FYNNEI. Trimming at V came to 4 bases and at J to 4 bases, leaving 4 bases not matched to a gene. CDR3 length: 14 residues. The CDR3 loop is CASSALTGYNEQFF. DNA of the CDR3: TGTGCCAGCAGTGCCCTGACAGGGTACAATGAGCAGTTCTTC.

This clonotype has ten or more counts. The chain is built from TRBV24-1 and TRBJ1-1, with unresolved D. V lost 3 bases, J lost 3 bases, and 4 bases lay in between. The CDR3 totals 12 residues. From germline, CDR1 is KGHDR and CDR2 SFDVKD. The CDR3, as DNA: TGTGCCACCAGTGATGCCGACACTGAAGCTTTCTTT. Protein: CATSDADTEAFF.

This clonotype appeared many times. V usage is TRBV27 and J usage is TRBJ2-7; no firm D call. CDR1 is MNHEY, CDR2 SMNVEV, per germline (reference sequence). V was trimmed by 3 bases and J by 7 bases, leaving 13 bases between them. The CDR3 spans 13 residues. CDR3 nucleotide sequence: TGTGCCAGCAGTTTCCAAGGGTTGGGGGAGCAGTACTTC. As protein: CASSFQGLGEQYF.

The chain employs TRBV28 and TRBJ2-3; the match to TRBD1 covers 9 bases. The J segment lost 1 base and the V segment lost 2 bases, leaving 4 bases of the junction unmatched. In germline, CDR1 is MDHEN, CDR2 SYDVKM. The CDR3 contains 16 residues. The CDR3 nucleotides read TGTGCCAGCAGTTTACACGGGACAGGGCGCACAGATACGCAGTATTTT. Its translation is CASSLHGTGRTDTQYF.

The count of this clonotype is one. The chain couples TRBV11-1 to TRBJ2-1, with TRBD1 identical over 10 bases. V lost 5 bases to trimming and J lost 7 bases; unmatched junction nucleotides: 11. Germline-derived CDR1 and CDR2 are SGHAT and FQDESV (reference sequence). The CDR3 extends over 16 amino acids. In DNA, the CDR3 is TGTGCCAGCAGCCAACGAATTTCGGGACAGGGGAATGAGCAGTTCTTC. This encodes CASSQRISGQGNEQFF.

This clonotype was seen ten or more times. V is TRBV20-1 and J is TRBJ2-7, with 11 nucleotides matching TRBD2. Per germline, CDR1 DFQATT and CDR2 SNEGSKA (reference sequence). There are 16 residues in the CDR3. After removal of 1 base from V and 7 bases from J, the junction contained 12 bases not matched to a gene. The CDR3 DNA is TGCAGTGCTAGAGTCCCGGCGCTAGCGGGGGGCGGAGAGCAGTACTTC. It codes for CSARVPALAGGGEQYF.

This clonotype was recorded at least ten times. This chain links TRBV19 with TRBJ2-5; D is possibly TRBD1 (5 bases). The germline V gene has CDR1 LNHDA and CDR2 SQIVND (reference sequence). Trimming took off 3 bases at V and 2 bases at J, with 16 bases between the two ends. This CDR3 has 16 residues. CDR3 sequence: CASSIAHQGVQETQYF. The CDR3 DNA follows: TGTGCCAGTAGTATTGCCCACCAAGGGGTTCAAGAGACCCAGTACTTC.

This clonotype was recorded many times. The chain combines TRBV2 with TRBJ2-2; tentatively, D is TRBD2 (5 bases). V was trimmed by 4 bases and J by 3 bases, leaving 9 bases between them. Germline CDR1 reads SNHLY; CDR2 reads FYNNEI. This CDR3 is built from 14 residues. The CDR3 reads CASSASRYTGELFF. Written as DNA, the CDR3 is TGTGCCAGCAGTGCTAGCCGATACACCGGGGAGCTGTTTTTT.

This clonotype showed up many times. CDR3 in amino acids: CSAPPTSGVLDTQYF. Here the CDR3 DNA reads TGCAGTGCCCCCCCGACTAGCGGGGTGTTGGATACGCAGTATTTT. The chain carries TRBV20-1 and TRBJ2-3; 11 nucleotides line up with TRBD2. The CDR3 length is 15 residues. With V trimmed by 6 bases and J by 6 bases, 11 bases remained unmatched. CDR1 is DFQATT, CDR2 SNEGSKA, per germline (reference sequence).

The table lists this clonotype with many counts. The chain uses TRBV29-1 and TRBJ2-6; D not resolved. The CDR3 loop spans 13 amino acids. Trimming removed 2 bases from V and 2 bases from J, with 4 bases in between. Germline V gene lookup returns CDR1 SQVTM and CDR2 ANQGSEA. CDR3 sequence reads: CSVEWAGANVLTF. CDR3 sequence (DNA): TGCAGCGTTGAATGGGCTGGGGCCAACGTCCTGACTTTC.

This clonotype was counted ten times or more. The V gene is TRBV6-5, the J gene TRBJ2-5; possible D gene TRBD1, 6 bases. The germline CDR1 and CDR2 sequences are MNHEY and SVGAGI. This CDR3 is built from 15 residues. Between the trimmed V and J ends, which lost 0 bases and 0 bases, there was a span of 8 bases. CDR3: CASSYSRTDQETQYF. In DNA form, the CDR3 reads TGTGCCAGCAGTTACTCACGGACAGACCAAGAGACCCAGTACTTC.

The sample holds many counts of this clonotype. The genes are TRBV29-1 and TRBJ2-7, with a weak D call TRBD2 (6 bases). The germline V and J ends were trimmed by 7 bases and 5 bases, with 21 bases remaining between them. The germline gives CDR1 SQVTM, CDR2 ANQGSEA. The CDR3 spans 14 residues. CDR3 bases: TGCAGCGCTACCGCGGGGCCCCGAGTCCACGAGCAGTACTTC. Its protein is CSATAGPRVHEQYF.

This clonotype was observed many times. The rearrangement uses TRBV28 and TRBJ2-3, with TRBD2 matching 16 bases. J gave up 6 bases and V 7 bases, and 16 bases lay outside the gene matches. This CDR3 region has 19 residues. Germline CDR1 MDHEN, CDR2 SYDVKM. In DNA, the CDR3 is TGTGCCAGCATCCCCATCAAGGGGACTAGCGGGAGGGGGATGGATACGCAGTATTTT. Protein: CASIPIKGTSGRGMDTQYF.

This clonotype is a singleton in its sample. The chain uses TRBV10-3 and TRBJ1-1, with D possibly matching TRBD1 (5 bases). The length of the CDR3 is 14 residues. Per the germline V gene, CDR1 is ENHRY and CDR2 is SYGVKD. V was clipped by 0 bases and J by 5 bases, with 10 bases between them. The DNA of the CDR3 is TGTGCCATCAGTGAGTCGGCAGGGCTGACTGAAGCTTTCTTT. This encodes CAISESAGLTEAFF.

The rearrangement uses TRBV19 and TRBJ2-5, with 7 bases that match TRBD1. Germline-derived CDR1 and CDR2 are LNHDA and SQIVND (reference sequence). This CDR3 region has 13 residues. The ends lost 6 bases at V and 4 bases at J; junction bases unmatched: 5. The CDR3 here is CASSQGVGETQYF. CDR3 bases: TGTGCCAGTAGCCAGGGGGTCGGAGAGACCCAGTACTTC.

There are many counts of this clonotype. CDR3 nucleotides: TGTGCCAGCAGTCCCTCGGACGGAGAGCTCTACGAGCAGTACTTC. The encoded protein is CASSPSDGELYEQYF. The chain couples TRBV27 to TRBJ2-7; D gene ambiguous. V was trimmed by 5 bases and J by 3 bases, leaving 17 bases between them. The CDR3 sequence is 15 residues long. The V gene's germline CDR1 is MNHEY and CDR2 SMNVEV (reference sequence).

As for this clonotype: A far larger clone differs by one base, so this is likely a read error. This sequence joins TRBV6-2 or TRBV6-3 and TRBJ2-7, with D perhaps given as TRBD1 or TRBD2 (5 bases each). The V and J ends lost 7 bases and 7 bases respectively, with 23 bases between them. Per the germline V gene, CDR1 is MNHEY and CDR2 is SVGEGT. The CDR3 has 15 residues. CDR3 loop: CASNAGTSSYNEQYF. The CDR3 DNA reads TGTGCCAGCAACGCCGGGACCAGCTCCTACAATGAGCAGTACTTC.

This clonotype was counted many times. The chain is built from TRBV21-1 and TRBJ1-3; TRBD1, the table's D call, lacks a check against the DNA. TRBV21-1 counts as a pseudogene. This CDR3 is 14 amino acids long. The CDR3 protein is CASSCRQGGNTIYF. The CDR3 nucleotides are TGTGCCAGCAGCTGTCGACAGGGGGGAAACACCATATATTTT.

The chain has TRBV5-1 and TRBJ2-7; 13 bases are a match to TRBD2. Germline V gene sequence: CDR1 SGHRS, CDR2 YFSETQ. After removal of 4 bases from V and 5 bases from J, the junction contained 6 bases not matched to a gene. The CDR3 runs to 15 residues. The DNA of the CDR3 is TGCGCCAGCAGCAAAGGGACTAGCGGGACGAACGAGCAGTACTTC. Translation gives CASSKGTSGTNEQYF.

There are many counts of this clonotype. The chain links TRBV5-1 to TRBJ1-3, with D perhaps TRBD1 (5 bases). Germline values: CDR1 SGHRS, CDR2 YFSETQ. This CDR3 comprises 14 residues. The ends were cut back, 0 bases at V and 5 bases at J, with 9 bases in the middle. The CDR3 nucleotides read TGCGCCAGCAGCTTGGAGGGACTACGAAACACCATATATTTT. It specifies CASSLEGLRNTIYF.

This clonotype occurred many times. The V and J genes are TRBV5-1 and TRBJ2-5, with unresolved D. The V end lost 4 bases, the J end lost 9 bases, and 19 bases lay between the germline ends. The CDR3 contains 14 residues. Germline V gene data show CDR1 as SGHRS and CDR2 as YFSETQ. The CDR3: CASSIGDSLMSQYF. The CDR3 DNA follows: TGCGCCAGCAGCATCGGAGACTCACTTATGTCCCAGTACTTC.

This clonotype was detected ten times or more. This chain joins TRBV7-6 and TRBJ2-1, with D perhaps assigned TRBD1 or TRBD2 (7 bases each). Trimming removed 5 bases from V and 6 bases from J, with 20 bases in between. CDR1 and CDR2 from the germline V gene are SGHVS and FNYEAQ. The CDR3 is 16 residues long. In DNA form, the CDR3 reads TGTGCCAGCAGCCCCTCCTCGCAGGGGGGGGGCAATGAGCAGTTCTTC. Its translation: CASSPSSQGGGNEQFF.

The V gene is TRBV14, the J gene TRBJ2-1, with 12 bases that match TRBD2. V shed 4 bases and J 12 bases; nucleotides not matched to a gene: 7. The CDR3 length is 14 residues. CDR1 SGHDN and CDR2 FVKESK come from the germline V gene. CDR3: CASSPGLAGRLQFF. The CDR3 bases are TGTGCCAGCAGCCCAGGACTAGCGGGGCGGTTGCAGTTCTTC.

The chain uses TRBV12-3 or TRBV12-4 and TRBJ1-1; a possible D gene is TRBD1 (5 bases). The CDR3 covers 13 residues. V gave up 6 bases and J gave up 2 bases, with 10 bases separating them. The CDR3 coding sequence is TGTGCCAGCAGCTACGGGGGAAACACTGAAGCTTTCTTT. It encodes CASSYGGNTEAFF.

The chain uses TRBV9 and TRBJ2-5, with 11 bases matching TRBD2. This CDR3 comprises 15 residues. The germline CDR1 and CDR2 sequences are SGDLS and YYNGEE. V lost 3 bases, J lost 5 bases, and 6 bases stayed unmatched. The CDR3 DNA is TGTGCCAGCAGCGCGACTAGCGGGATGGGCGAGACCCAGTACTTC. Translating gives CASSATSGMGETQYF.

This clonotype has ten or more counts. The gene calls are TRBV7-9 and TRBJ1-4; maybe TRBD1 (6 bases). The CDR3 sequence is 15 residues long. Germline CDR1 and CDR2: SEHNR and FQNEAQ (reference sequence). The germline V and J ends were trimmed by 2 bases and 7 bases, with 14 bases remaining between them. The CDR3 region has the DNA TGTGCCAGCAGCTTAACGAGGGGGGGTGCTGAAAAACTGTTTTTT. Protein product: CASSLTRGGAEKLFF.

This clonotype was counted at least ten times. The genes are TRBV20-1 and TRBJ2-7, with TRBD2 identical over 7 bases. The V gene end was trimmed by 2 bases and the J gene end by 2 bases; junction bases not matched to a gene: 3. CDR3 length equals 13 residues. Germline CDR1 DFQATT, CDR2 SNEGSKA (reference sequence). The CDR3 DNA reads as TGCAGTGCTAGAAAGGGACTACCCTACGAGCAGTACTTC. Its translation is CSARKGLPYEQYF.